This T cell receptor (beta chain) derives from a study of T cell changes during pregnancy in multiple sclerosis. Method: immunoSEQ multiplex PCR; TCRdb's copy keeps in-frame clones and lacks some. The sample has around 92,000 clones; about 93% are singletons. The CDR3 runs to 14 residues. V was clipped by 4 bases and J by 5 bases, with 12 bases between them. The germline gives CDR1 SGHNT, CDR2 YYREEE (reference sequence). The input for sequencing was peripheral blood, taken in the first trimester of pregnancy. V is TRBV5-4 and J is TRBJ1-4, with D possibly being TRBD1 (6 bases). This clonotype was sampled from a female donor with multiple sclerosis, enrolled in a pregnancy study. The CDR3 DNA sequence: TGTGCCAGCAGCGGGGGCATCTCCAATGAAAAACTGTTTTTT. Protein product: CASSGGISNEKLFF.